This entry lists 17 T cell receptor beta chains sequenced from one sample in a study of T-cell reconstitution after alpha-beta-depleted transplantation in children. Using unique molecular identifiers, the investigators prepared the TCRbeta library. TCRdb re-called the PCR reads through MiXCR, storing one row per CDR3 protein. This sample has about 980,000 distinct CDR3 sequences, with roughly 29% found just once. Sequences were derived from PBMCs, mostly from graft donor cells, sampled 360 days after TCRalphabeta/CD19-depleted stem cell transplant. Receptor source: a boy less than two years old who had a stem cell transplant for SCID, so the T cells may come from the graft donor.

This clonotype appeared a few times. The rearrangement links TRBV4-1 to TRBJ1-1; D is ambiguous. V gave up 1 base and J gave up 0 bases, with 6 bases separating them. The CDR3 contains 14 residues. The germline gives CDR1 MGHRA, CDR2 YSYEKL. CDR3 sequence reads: CASSQVGVNTEAFF. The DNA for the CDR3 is TGCGCCAGCAGCCAAGTCGGGGTGAACACTGAAGCTTTCTTT.

In DNA form, the CDR3 reads TGTGCCAGCAGTTTCGACCGAAGAGGCTCTGGGGCCAACGTCCTGACTTTC. This encodes CASSFDRRGSGANVLTF. The rearrangement joins TRBV27 to TRBJ2-6, with D hard to call. Per the germline V gene, CDR1 is MNHEY and CDR2 is SMNVEV (reference sequence). V gave up 3 bases and J gave up 0 bases, with 12 bases separating them. The CDR3 loop spans 17 amino acids.

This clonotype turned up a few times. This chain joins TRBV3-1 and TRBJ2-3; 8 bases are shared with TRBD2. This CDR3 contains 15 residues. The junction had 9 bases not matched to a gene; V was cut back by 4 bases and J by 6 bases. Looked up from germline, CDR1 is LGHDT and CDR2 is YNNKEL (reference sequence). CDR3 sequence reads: CASSPTSDFRDTQYF. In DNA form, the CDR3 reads TGTGCCAGCAGCCCGACTAGCGACTTTCGGGATACGCAGTATTTT.

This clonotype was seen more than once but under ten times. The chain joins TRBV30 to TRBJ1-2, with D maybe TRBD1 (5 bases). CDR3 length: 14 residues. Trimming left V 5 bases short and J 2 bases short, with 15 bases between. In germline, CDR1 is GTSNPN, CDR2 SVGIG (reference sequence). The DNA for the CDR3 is TGTGCCTGGCAACCGACAGCTTACAACTATGGCTACACCTTC. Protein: CAWQPTAYNYGYTF.

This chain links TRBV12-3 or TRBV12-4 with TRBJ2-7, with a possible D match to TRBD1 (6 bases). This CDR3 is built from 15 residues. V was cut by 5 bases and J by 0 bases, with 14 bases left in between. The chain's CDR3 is CASSPALGGSYEQYF. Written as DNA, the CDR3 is TGTGCCAGCAGTCCAGCCTTAGGGGGCTCCTACGAGCAGTACTTC.

The CDR3 spells CASSLVLGIPGSTDTQYF. The CDR3 bases are TGTGCCAGCAGCTTAGTATTGGGTATTCCGGGTAGCACAGATACGCAGTATTTT. This sequence joins TRBV11-2 and TRBJ2-3; no firm D call. V gave up 1 base and J gave up 0 bases, with 17 bases separating them. Per the germline V gene, CDR1 is SGHAT and CDR2 is FQNNGV. CDR3 length equals 18 residues.

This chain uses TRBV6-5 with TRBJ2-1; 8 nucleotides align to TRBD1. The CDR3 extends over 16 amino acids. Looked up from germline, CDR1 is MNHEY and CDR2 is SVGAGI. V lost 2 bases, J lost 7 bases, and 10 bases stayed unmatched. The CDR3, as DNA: TGTGCCAGCAGTTACGGGAACAGGGGGTGGGGGAATGAGCAGTTCTTC. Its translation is CASSYGNRGWGNEQFF.

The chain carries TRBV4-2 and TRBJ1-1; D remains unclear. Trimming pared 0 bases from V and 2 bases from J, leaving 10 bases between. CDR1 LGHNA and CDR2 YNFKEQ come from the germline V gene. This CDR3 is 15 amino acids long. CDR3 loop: CASSQDQGRNTEAFF. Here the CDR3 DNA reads TGTGCCAGCAGCCAAGATCAAGGCAGAAACACTGAAGCTTTCTTT.

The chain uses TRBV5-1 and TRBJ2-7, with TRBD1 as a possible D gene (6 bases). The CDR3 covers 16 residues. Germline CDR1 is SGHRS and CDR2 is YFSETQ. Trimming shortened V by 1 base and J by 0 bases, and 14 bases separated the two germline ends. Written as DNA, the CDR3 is TGCGCCAGCAGCTTGATTGCAGGGGTCCTCTCCTACGAGCAGTACTTC. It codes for CASSLIAGVLSYEQYF.

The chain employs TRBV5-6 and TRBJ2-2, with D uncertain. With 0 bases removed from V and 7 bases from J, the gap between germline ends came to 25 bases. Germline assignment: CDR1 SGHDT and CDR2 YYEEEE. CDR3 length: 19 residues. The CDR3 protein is CASSLGIRPGPEGIGELFF. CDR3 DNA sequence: TGTGCCAGCAGCTTGGGTATTCGGCCGGGCCCAGAAGGCATCGGGGAGCTGTTTTTT.

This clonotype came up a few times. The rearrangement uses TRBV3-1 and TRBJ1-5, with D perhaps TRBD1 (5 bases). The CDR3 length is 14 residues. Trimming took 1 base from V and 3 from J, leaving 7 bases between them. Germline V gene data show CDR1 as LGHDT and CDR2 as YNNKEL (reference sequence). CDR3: CASSQGGPNQPQHF. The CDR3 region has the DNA TGTGCCAGCAGCCAAGGGGGACCCAATCAGCCCCAGCATTTT.

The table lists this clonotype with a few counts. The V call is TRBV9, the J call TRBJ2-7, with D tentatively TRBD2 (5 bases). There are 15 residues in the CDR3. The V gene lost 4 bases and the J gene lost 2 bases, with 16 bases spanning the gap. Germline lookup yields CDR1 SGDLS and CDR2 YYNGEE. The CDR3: CASSLRGGVAYEQYF. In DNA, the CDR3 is TGTGCCAGCAGCTTACGGGGTGGGGTCGCCTACGAGCAGTACTTC.

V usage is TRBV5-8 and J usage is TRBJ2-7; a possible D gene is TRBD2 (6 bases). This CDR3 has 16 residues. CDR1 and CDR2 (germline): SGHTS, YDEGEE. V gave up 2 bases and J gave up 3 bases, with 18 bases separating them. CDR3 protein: CASSFGPPGGLYEQYF. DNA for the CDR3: TGTGCCAGCAGCTTTGGACCCCCCGGGGGACTCTACGAGCAGTACTTC.

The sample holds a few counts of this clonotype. The CDR3 sequence: CASSFGLAGGWTQYF. DNA for the CDR3: TGTGCCAGCAGTTTCGGGCTAGCGGGGGGGTGGACGCAGTATTTT. The J gene is TRBJ2-3, the V gene TRBV28; 12 nucleotides match TRBD2. Germline V lookup: CDR1 MDHEN, CDR2 SYDVKM. The CDR3 contains 15 residues. The J segment lost 9 bases and the V segment lost 3 bases, leaving 7 bases of the junction unmatched.

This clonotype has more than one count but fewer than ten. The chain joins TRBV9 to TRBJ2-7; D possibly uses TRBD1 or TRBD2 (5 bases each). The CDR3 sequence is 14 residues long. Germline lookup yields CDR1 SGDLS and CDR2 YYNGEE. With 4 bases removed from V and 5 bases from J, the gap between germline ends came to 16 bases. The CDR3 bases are TGTGCCAGCAGCCTAACCTCAGGGACCCACGAGCAGTACTTC. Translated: CASSLTSGTHEQYF.

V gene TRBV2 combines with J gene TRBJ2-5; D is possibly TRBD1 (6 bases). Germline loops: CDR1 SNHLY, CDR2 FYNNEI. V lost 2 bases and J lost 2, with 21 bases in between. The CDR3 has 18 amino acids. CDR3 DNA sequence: TGTGCCAGCAGTGAAAAGGTCAGGGGCCGACAGTTTCAAGAGACCCAGTACTTC. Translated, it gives CASSEKVRGRQFQETQYF.

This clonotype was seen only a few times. CDR3 in amino acids: CASSRRGRPGTDTQYF. The DNA of the CDR3 is TGTGCCAGCAGCAGGAGGGGTCGGCCGGGCACAGATACGCAGTATTTT. The chain couples TRBV7-2 to TRBJ2-3; TRBD2 might be the D (6 bases). Germline loops: CDR1 SGHTA, CDR2 FQGNSA. The CDR3 contains 16 residues. The V end was cut by 5 bases, the J end by 1 base, with 16 bases between. The full variable domain, its missing parts supplied by reference TRBV7-2 and TRBJ2-3, is GAGVSQSPSNKVTEKGKDVELRCDPISGHTALYWYRQSLGQGLEFLIYFQGNSAPDKSGLPSDRFSAERTGGSVSTLTIQRTQQEDSAVYLCASSRRGRPGTDTQYFGPGTRLTVL.